This TCR beta chain was found in a study of T-cell memory formation after mild COVID-19. TCRdb recomputed calls from the 5' RACE reads with MiXCR, one row per CDR3 protein. The table includes fewer than 700,000 distinct CDR3 sequences, about 22% detected once. General observations from the study: Prior to infection, memory already included some responding clones, suggesting cross-reactive memory joined. Clones contracting across day 15 to 85 had a balanced CD4/CD8 profile; later expanding clones leaned CD4+. The authors left the SARS-CoV-2 specificity of second-wave clones peaking on day 37 unconfirmed.

This clonotype was observed a single time. Antigen unknown. The CDR3 extends over 14 amino acids. V was trimmed by 9 bases and J by 5 bases, leaving 17 bases between them. Germline CDR1 is LNHNV and CDR2 is YYDKDF (reference sequence). The TCR comes from an adult woman who had mild COVID-19 (a few samples of this study predate the infection). Cell type and time point are not known. Input material: PBMCs or a T cell subset sorted from them (not recorded which). The V gene is TRBV15, the J gene TRBJ2-1; D is tentatively TRBD1 or TRBD2 (6 bases each). In DNA form, the CDR3 reads TGTGCCACGTTACTTGACCGGGGGCACAATGAGCAGTTCTTC. It encodes CATLLDRGHNEQFF.